The source of this T cell receptor (beta chain) is a study of shared T cell receptors in the human thymus. Assay: immunoSEQ multiplex PCR; the TCRdb copy retains only in-frame clones and omits some. The table records some 700,000 clones, around 85% of them present only once. This CDR3 is 18 amino acids long. CDR1 is SQVTM and CDR2 is ANQGSEA in the germline V gene. Trimming removed 4 bases from V and 0 bases from J; junction bases left unmatched: 11. The data also belong to a second study, concerning human thymus T cells. Per that paper: Thymic resections from corrective heart surgery supplied the tissue. The authors found apparently biased V and J gene usage in thymic and blood repertoires. Thymic repertoires of unrelated individuals were reported in related research to overlap highly.

This rearrangement joins TRBV29-1 to TRBJ1-3, with 11 positions matching TRBD1. This sequence was found in a girl less than two years old with a congenital heart defect. Sequenced: thymocytes. The CDR3 loop reads CSVGGQGDLYLSGNTIYF. In DNA, the CDR3 is TGCAGCGTTGGGGGACAGGGGGACCTTTACCTCTCTGGAAACACCATATATTTT. The full variable domain, its missing parts supplied by reference TRBV29-1 and TRBJ1-3, is SAVISQKPSRDICQRGTSLTIQCQVDSQVTMMFWYRQQPGQSLTLIATANQGSEATYESGFVIDKFPISRPNLTFSTLTVSNMSPEDSSIYLCSVGGQGDLYLSGNTIYFGEGSWLTVV.